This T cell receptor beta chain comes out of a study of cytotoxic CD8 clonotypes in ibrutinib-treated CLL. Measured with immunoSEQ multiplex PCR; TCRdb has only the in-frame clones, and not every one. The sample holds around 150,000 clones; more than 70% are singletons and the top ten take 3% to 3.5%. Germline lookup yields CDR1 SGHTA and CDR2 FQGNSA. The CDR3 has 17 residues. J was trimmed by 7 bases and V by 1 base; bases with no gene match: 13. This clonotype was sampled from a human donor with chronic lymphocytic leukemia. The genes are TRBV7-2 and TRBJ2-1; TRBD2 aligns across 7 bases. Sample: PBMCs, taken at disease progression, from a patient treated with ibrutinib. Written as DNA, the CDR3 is TGTGCCAGCAGCTTAGGGGAGGGGCCCCGTGGTTGGAATGAGCAGTTCTTC. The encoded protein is CASSLGEGPRGWNEQFF.